This T cell receptor (beta chain) was sequenced for a study of T-cell reconstitution after alpha-beta-depleted transplantation in children. Germline V gives CDR1 SGHRS, CDR2 YFSETQ. The CDR3 runs to 13 residues. The ends were cut back, 0 bases at V and 9 bases at J, with 13 bases in the middle. Library preparation (for TCRbeta) was performed with unique molecular identifiers. TCRdb redid the calling of the PCR reads with MiXCR, one entry per CDR3 protein. Among nearly 550,000 distinct CDR3 sequences listed, around 16% were seen once. The material sequenced was PBMCs from the stem cell graft donor, taken from the stem cell graft. The chain recombines TRBV5-1 with TRBJ2-7, with D possibly matching TRBD1 (5 bases). This receptor was obtained from a human donor who donated a stem cell graft to a child with acute lymphoblastic leukemia. The CDR3: CASSLVVDSRQYF. The DNA for the CDR3 is TGCGCCAGCAGCTTGGTCGTTGACAGCAGGCAGTACTTC.